The T cell receptor beta chain described here comes from a study of CD8+ T cells in alopecia areata. Study conclusions and caveats: Scalp lesions, especially in alopecia totalis/universalis, had higher clonality than normal scalp. Among patients, TCR sharing was less clear than in mice, a difference possibly due in part to HLA diversity in the patient population.

About this clone: No antigen is known for it.

RNA, once extracted, was reverse transcribed into cDNA for use as the sequencing template. Clones were sequenced by immunoSEQ multiplex PCR, and TCRdb holds only the in-frame ones, with some missing. In the table there are 90,000 to 150,000 clones, more than 30% of which are singletons. Specimens obtained from alopecia areata patients comprised lesional scalp punch biopsies and peripheral blood. Cell sorting on a FACSAria was used to separate CD4+ and CD8+ T cells from the PBMCs. This CDR3 comprises 15 residues. The germline V gene encodes CDR1 GTSNPN and CDR2 SVGIG (reference sequence). J lost 8 bases, V lost 2 bases, and 9 bases had no gene match.

V gene TRBV30 combines with J gene TRBJ2-1; 10 bases match TRBD2. Material: CD4+ T cells sorted from blood. The receptor comes from a human donor with alopecia areata. CDR3 sequence (DNA): TGTGCCTGGAGTATTAGGGGACTAGCGATTCATGAGCAGTTCTTC. Its protein is CAWSIRGLAIHEQFF.